Below, 27 T cell receptor beta chains from the same sample are listed, as sequenced in a study of post-analysis software for immune sequencing data. Incorporated into the TCR beta cDNA libraries were unique molecular identifiers, which served to reduce PCR and sequencing biases. TCRdb reanalysed the PCR reads using MiXCR and keeps one entry per CDR3 protein. The data show roughly 570,000 distinct CDR3 sequences, about a third seen once. No antigens are known for them. Notes on the study in general: TRBV5-6, TRBV5-1 and TRBV20-1 belonged to a set of about 5 TRBV segments that were more frequent in patients than controls.

Sequencing input: blood. The receptors stem from a girl aged 2-17 years with multiple sclerosis.

This clonotype appeared many times. The chain employs TRBV6-4 and TRBJ2-3; D is perhaps TRBD2 (6 bases). Per germline, CDR1 MRHNA and CDR2 SNTAGT. This CDR3 is 15 amino acids long. With 5 bases removed from V and 1 base from J, the gap between germline ends came to 13 bases. In DNA form, the CDR3 reads TGTGCCAGCAGTCCCCGTGGCGGGGGCACAGATACGCAGTATTTT. Translation gives CASSPRGGGTDTQYF.

The chain recombines TRBV6-6 with TRBJ2-7; TRBD1 agrees at 8 bases. This CDR3 is built from 15 residues. The germline V gene has CDR1 MNHNY and CDR2 SVGAGI (reference sequence). V was pared by 6 bases and J by 3 bases, with 10 bases of the junction left unmatched. CDR3 DNA: TGTGCCAGCAGCCCCCACCGGGACAGGTTCTACGAGCAGTACTTC. It translates to CASSPHRDRFYEQYF.

This chain uses TRBV12-5 with TRBJ2-3, with D maybe TRBD2 (5 bases). Germline V gene sequence: CDR1 LGHNT, CDR2 FRNRAP. The CDR3 is 13 residues long. Trimming stripped 11 bases from V and 2 bases from J, with 14 bases between. The CDR3 DNA reads TGTGCTGGTGAGGGCAGGAACACAGATACGCAGTATTTT. It specifies CAGEGRNTDTQYF.

This clonotype was observed a few times. The V call is TRBV7-6, the J call TRBJ2-7, with a tentative D call TRBD1 (6 bases). Trimming cost V 0 bases and J 2 bases, with 11 bases left between them. The CDR3 length is 15 residues. Germline CDR1 is SGHVS and CDR2 is FNYEAQ. CDR3 in amino acids: CASSLAEDSPYEQYF. The CDR3 DNA is TGTGCCAGCAGCTTAGCGGAGGACAGCCCCTACGAGCAGTACTTC.

This clonotype appeared a few times. V usage is TRBV10-2 and J usage is TRBJ1-1; no definite D call. Per the germline V gene, CDR1 is WSHSY and CDR2 is SAAADI. With 6 bases removed from V and 1 base from J, the gap between germline ends came to 9 bases. The length of the CDR3 is 13 residues. The CDR3 sequence: CASRPHRNTEAFF. CDR3 DNA: TGCGCCAGCAGGCCACATCGGAACACTGAAGCTTTCTTT.

This clonotype showed up just a few times. The gene calls are TRBV7-9 and TRBJ2-5; D is unclear. Per the germline V gene, CDR1 is SEHNR and CDR2 is FQNEAQ (reference sequence). CDR3 length: 11 residues. Trimming removed 7 bases from V and 3 bases from J, with 6 bases in between. As DNA, the CDR3 is TGTGCCAGCACCCAAAAAGAGACCCAGTACTTC. Translating it yields CASTQKETQYF.

This clonotype has only a few counts. The rearrangement links TRBV5-6 to TRBJ2-7, with a possible D match to TRBD1 (5 bases). V gave up 1 base and J gave up 3 bases, with 11 bases separating them. This CDR3 has 14 residues. Per the germline V gene, CDR1 is SGHDT and CDR2 is YYEEEE. CDR3 in DNA: TGTGCCAGCAGCTTGATCGCGCAGGGCTACGAGCAGTACTTC. Amino acid sequence: CASSLIAQGYEQYF.

This clonotype was observed a handful of times. This rearrangement joins TRBV9 to TRBJ2-4, with TRBD1 as a possible D gene (7 bases). Germline lookup yields CDR1 SGDLS and CDR2 YYNGEE. Trimming removed 9 bases from V and 3 bases from J, with 22 bases in between. The CDR3 sequence is 16 residues long. CDR3 bases: TGTGCCACCCATTTCCCCAGGGGGGCCGTCAAAAACATTCAGTACTTC. It translates to CATHFPRGAVKNIQYF.

This clonotype was seen more than once but under ten times. V and J are TRBV20-1 and TRBJ2-7; 9 bases are a match to TRBD1. Trimming cost V 3 bases and J 6 bases; bases outside gene matches: 6. CDR1 and CDR2 (germline): DFQATT, SNEGSKA (reference sequence). The CDR3 consists of 13 residues. CDR3 sequence reads: CSASKQGATEQYF. CDR3 bases: TGCAGTGCTAGTAAACAGGGGGCGACCGAGCAGTACTTC.

This chain connects TRBV20-1 to TRBJ1-6, with TRBD1 matching 10 bases. Germline values: CDR1 DFQATT, CDR2 SNEGSKA (reference sequence). The CDR3 is 13 residues long. Trimming took 6 bases from V and 9 from J; bases not matched to a gene: 5. Written as DNA, the CDR3 is TGCAGTGCCGGGACAGGGGTTGGTTCACCCCTCCACTTT. Amino acid sequence: CSAGTGVGSPLHF.

This clonotype was recorded a few times. The gene calls are TRBV12-3 or TRBV12-4 and TRBJ2-1; TRBD2 aligns across 9 bases. V lost 6 bases to trimming and J lost 0 bases; unmatched junction nucleotides: 3. This CDR3 is built from 15 residues. CDR3 bases: TGTGCCAGCAGCCGCGGGGGGGTCTCCTACAATGAGCAGTTCTTC. Translation gives CASSRGGVSYNEQFF.

For this clonotype: Compared with germline, one end of the junction differs, possibly owing to a read error. This chain uses TRBV28 with TRBJ2-5; D is possibly TRBD1 (6 bases). The J call is uncertain, as TRBJ2-7 better fits the DNA end. CDR1 and CDR2 from the germline V gene are MDHEN and SYDVKM. The CDR3 extends over 15 amino acids. CDR3 coding DNA: TGTGCCGGCAGTTTACTTCTTACAGGGAACTACGAGCAGTACTTC. It translates to CAGSLLLTGNYEQYF.

The chain is built from TRBV3-1 and TRBJ2-4; possibly TRBD1 for D (6 bases). The CDR3 is 15 amino acids. Germline lookup yields CDR1 LGHDT and CDR2 YNNKEL (reference sequence). V lost 0 bases, J lost 7 bases, and 13 bases lay in between. CDR3 residues: CASSQDRGPGNIQYF. In nucleotides, the CDR3 is TGTGCCAGCAGCCAAGACAGGGGCCCGGGGAACATTCAGTACTTC.

This clonotype was detected only a few times. The chain uses TRBV2 and TRBJ2-1; D is tentatively TRBD1 or TRBD2 (7 bases each). V lost 8 bases to trimming and J lost 6 bases, with 20 bases between them. This CDR3 comprises 15 residues. CDR1 is SNHLY, CDR2 FYNNEI, per germline. The CDR3 region has the DNA TGTGCCAGCGGGGGGGAGGGACAGATGGCCAATGAGCAGTTCTTC. It codes for CASGGEGQMANEQFF.

This clonotype showed up just a few times. This chain joins TRBV20-1 and TRBJ1-2; D call uncertain. The CDR3 covers 13 residues. V lost 0 bases to trimming and J lost 2 bases, with 7 bases between them. CDR1 and CDR2 from the germline V gene are DFQATT and SNEGSKA (reference sequence). In DNA form, the CDR3 reads TGCAGTGCTAGAGATCTGTGGAACTATGGCTACACCTTC. Translating gives CSARDLWNYGYTF.

This clonotype was seen more than once but under ten times. The V and J genes are TRBV18 and TRBJ1-2; D is ambiguous. CDR3 length: 13 residues. Trimming took off 5 bases at V and 8 bases at J, with 15 bases between the two ends. CDR1 KGHSH and CDR2 LQKENI come from the germline V gene. The CDR3 DNA is TGTGCCAGCTCAATTGAAGGAGGGTACGGCTACACCTTC. Protein product: CASSIEGGYGYTF.

This clonotype was seen a handful of times. The gene calls are TRBV20-1 and TRBJ1-6; TRBD1 agrees at 8 bases. This CDR3 is built from 15 residues. V dropped 4 bases and J dropped 4; count of bases not matched to a gene: 6. Germline V gene lookup returns CDR1 DFQATT and CDR2 SNEGSKA (reference sequence). DNA for the CDR3: TGCAGTGCTACGGGACAGGAAAGATATAATTCACCCCTCCACTTT. Protein sequence: CSATGQERYNSPLHF.

DNA of the CDR3: TGTGCCAGCAGCTTAGCGCTAATGGGCTACAATGAGCAGTTCTTC. This codes for CASSLALMGYNEQFF. This chain uses TRBV7-9 with TRBJ2-1; the D is unclear. Germline V lookup: CDR1 SEHNR, CDR2 FQNEAQ (reference sequence). The CDR3 totals 15 residues. Trimming took 0 bases from V and 3 from J, leaving 9 bases between them.

This clonotype was detected only a few times. The chain couples TRBV29-1 to TRBJ1-2, with 8 bases aligning to TRBD1. The germline V gene encodes CDR1 SQVTM and CDR2 ANQGSEA. The V gene end was trimmed by 0 bases and the J gene end by 4 bases; junction bases not matched to a gene: 13. CDR3 length: 17 residues. This CDR3 reads CSVEESGHTGGFYGYTF. CDR3 DNA: TGCAGCGTTGAAGAATCGGGCCACACAGGGGGATTCTATGGCTACACCTTC.

The gene calls are TRBV5-1 and TRBJ2-1, with D possibly matching TRBD2 (5 bases). This CDR3 spans 16 amino acids. Looked up from germline, CDR1 is SGHRS and CDR2 is YFSETQ. V was trimmed by 0 bases and J by 0 bases, leaving 10 bases between them. As DNA, the CDR3 is TGCGCCAGCAGCTTGGGGGGAGCTAGCTCCTACAATGAGCAGTTCTTC. Encoded protein: CASSLGGASSYNEQFF.

This clonotype was counted between two and nine times. This chain joins TRBV7-8 and TRBJ2-3; D is ambiguous. V lost 6 bases and J 4 bases, leaving 17 bases between the germline ends. The CDR3 runs 15 residues. Germline CDR1 reads SGHVS; CDR2 reads FQNEAQ. The CDR3 loop reads CASRPVRVGPDTQYF. The CDR3 nucleotides read TGTGCCAGCAGGCCCGTAAGGGTCGGCCCAGATACGCAGTATTTT. The full variable domain, rest sourced from reference TRBV7-8 and TRBJ2-3, is GAGVSQSPRYKVAKRGQDVALRCDPISGHVSLFWYQQALGQGPEFLTYFQNEAQLDKSGLPSDRFFAERPEGSVSTLKIQRTQQEDSAVYLCASRPVRVGPDTQYFGPGTRLTVL.

The rearrangement uses TRBV5-1 and TRBJ2-5, with TRBD2 identical over 9 bases. This CDR3 has 13 amino acids. After removal of 7 bases from V and 2 bases from J, the junction contained 3 bases not matched to a gene. CDR1 and CDR2 (germline): SGHRS, YFSETQ. CDR3: CASSGLAQETQYF. CDR3 coding DNA: TGCGCCAGCTCGGGACTAGCACAAGAGACCCAGTACTTC.

Notes on this clonotype: It may be a read error: a sequence one base away is much more abundant. Written as DNA, the CDR3 is TGTGCCAGCAGTTTCTTAGTTGGGGGCAGAATCGGACTAGATACGCAGTATTTT. Protein product: CASSFLVGGRIGLDTQYF. The gene calls are TRBV12-3 or TRBV12-4 and TRBJ2-3; D is possibly TRBD1 (6 bases). The CDR3 extends over 18 amino acids. The ends were cut back, 3 bases at V and 5 bases at J, with 24 bases in the middle.

This clonotype came up once. J is TRBJ2-7 and V is TRBV12-3 or TRBV12-4; D remains unclear. This CDR3 region has 14 residues. The V end lost 8 bases, the J end lost 0 bases, and 14 bases lay between the germline ends. As DNA, the CDR3 is TGTGCCAGCTGGGGTCAATCTAGCTCCTACGAGCAGTACTTC. It yields the protein CASWGQSSSYEQYF.

This sequence joins TRBV19 and TRBJ2-1; TRBD1 matches at 9 bases. V trimming: 3 bases; J trimming: 5 bases; junction bases outside the gene matches: 5. Germline loops: CDR1 LNHDA, CDR2 SQIVND (reference sequence). CDR3 length: 15 residues. The CDR3: CASSIDRGKDNEQFF. The CDR3 DNA sequence: TGTGCCAGTAGTATCGACAGGGGGAAGGACAATGAGCAGTTCTTC. The entire variable domain, with the rest obtained from reference TRBV19 and TRBJ2-1, is as follows: DGGITQSPKYLFRKEGQNVTLSCEQNLNHDAMYWYRQDPGQGLRLIYYSQIVNDFQKGDIAEGYSVSREKKESFPLTVTSAQKNPTAFYLCASSIDRGKDNEQFFGPGTRLTVL.

This clonotype turned up a few times. This rearrangement joins TRBV20-1 to TRBJ2-7, with TRBD2 matching over 9 bases. Germline-derived CDR1 and CDR2 are DFQATT and SNEGSKA (reference sequence). The CDR3 consists of 14 residues. Trimming cost V 7 bases and J 4 bases; bases outside gene matches: 11. The CDR3 region has the DNA TGCAGTGGGAGAAGGAGCGGGGGGAGATACGAGCAGTACTTC. It is translated as CSGRRSGGRYEQYF.

This clonotype was counted a few times. The CDR3 bases are TGTGCCAGCAGCAACGGGACAGGGCGTTATGGCTACACCTTC. It translates to CASSNGTGRYGYTF. J is TRBJ1-2 and V is TRBV4-2; 9 nucleotides line up with TRBD1. Germline V gene sequence: CDR1 LGHNA, CDR2 YNFKEQ. V gave up 5 bases and J gave up 5 bases; unmatched junction bases: 6. CDR3 length equals 14 residues.